This T cell receptor beta chain was observed in a study of blood T cell repertoires in COVID-19. Ages ranged from about 18 to 89 years, with residence in about two dozen US areas. Only in-frame clones appear in the TCRdb table, and some are missing; sequencing was by immunoSEQ multiplex PCR. Altogether approximately 140,000 clones are present, 87% being singletons, with the ten largest covering 4%. In germline, CDR1 is MNHEY, CDR2 SVGAGI. The CDR3 sequence is 13 residues long. Trimming pared 3 bases from V and 8 bases from J, leaving 13 bases between. V and J are TRBV6-5 and TRBJ1-2; D remains unclear. Material for sequencing was PBMCs or T cells enriched from blood (not recorded which). The sequence came from a woman in her forties who had been exposed to COVID-19. The CDR3 bases are TGTGCCAGCAGTTATAACCCGACGAGGGGCTACACCTTC. This encodes CASSYNPTRGYTF.